This T cell receptor beta chain was documented in a study of cytotoxic CD8 clonotypes in ibrutinib-treated CLL. Regarding the study as a whole: Clonality increased at ibrutinib response and stayed stable in sustained remission. At progression, however, it fell back toward baseline.

The protocol was immunoSEQ multiplex PCR, while the TCRdb copy is restricted to in-frame clones and leaves out a portion. The repertoire holds under 300,000 clones, with 70% as singletons. The CDR3 runs to 15 residues. Germline V gene sequence: CDR1 SGHRS, CDR2 YFSETQ. With 0 bases clipped from V and 0 bases from J, the junction kept 3 bases outside the gene matches. Of note for this clone: Its specificity is unknown.

The chain is built from TRBV5-1 and TRBJ2-7; the match to TRBD1 covers 7 bases. This receptor was identified in a human donor with chronic lymphocytic leukemia. This specimen was PBMCs, taken after 24 months of ibrutinib treatment. The CDR3, as DNA: TGCGCCAGCAGCTTGGAACAGGGGAGCTCCTACGAGCAGTACTTC. It encodes CASSLEQGSSYEQYF.